The rows below give T cell receptor beta chains drawn from one sample of a study of cytomegalovirus exposure and HLA in healthy donors. Assay: immunoSEQ multiplex PCR; the TCRdb copy retains only in-frame clones and omits some. The table has about 160,000 clones, 65% to 90% seen once; the top ten hold 5% to 7%. The material sequenced was PBMCs. These receptors originate from a man aged 50-60 years in good health and CMV-seropositive. The CDR3 runs from the conserved cysteine through the conserved F or W. Fields, in order: V gene, J gene, D gene, CDR3 DNA, CDR3 protein. D genes are given only for firm matches.

v_call: TRBV6-1; j_call: TRBJ1-2; d_call: .; cdr3_nt: TGTGCCAGCATCAAACCCTCCGGAGGAAGCTATGGCTACACCTTC; cdr3_aa: CASIKPSGGSYGYTF
v_call: TRBV6-1; j_call: TRBJ1-2; d_call: TRBD1; cdr3_nt: TGTGCCAGCAGTGAGACAGGGGGACGAGGCTACACCTTC; cdr3_aa: CASSETGGRGYTF
v_call: TRBV7-9; j_call: TRBJ2-3; d_call: TRBD2; cdr3_nt: TGTGCCAGCAGCTTAGGAACTAGCGGGGATACGCAGTATTTT; cdr3_aa: CASSLGTSGDTQYF
v_call: TRBV28; j_call: TRBJ1-5; d_call: .; cdr3_nt: TGTGCCAGCAGTCGTTATAGCAATCAGCCCCAGCATTTT; cdr3_aa: CASSRYSNQPQHF
v_call: TRBV9; j_call: TRBJ2-3; d_call: .; cdr3_nt: TGTGCCAGCAGCACAGGGATCGGGGATACGCAGTATTTT; cdr3_aa: CASSTGIGDTQYF
v_call: TRBV5-8; j_call: TRBJ2-2; d_call: TRBD1; cdr3_nt: TGTGCCAGCAGCCTCACCGGGACAGGCCTGAACAAGGGGGCCGGGGAGCTGTTTTTT; cdr3_aa: CASSLTGTGLNKGAGELFF
v_call: TRBV6-6; j_call: TRBJ2-5; d_call: TRBD2; cdr3_nt: TGTGCCAGCAACCAGGAGGGACTAGCGGGCCTTGAGCAGTACTTC; cdr3_aa: CASNQEGLAGLEQYF
v_call: TRBV5-6; j_call: TRBJ1-2; d_call: TRBD1; cdr3_nt: TGTGCCAGCAGCCGACACAGGGGAGAAGGCTACACCTTC; cdr3_aa: CASSRHRGEGYTF
v_call: TRBV30; j_call: TRBJ2-1; d_call: .; cdr3_nt: TGTGCCTGGACCCCCCGGAATGAGCAGTTCTTC; cdr3_aa: CAWTPRNEQFF
v_call: TRBV5-1; j_call: TRBJ2-3; d_call: .; cdr3_nt: TGCGCCAGCAGTCTCGACAGGAGTACCACAGATACGCAGTATTTT; cdr3_aa: CASSLDRSTTDTQYF
v_call: TRBV10-3; j_call: TRBJ1-1; d_call: TRBD1; cdr3_nt: TGTGCCTCCACGGGACAGGGGGACACTGAAGCTTTCTTT; cdr3_aa: CASTGQGDTEAFF
v_call: TRBV5-1; j_call: TRBJ2-2; d_call: TRBD2; cdr3_nt: TGCGCCAGCAGCTTGCGGTCGGGGGGGAACACCGGGGAGCTGTTTTTT; cdr3_aa: CASSLRSGGNTGELFF
v_call: TRBV27; j_call: TRBJ2-1; d_call: TRBD2; cdr3_nt: TGTGCCAGCAGTTTATGGGGGGGGGCTAGCGGGAGGGGTGAGCAGTTCTTC; cdr3_aa: CASSLWGGASGRGEQFF
v_call: TRBV11-2; j_call: TRBJ1-2; d_call: .; cdr3_nt: TGTGCCAGCAGCACAGGACGCCTTAACTATGGCTACACCTTC; cdr3_aa: CASSTGRLNYGYTF
v_call: TRBV27; j_call: TRBJ1-1; d_call: TRBD1; cdr3_nt: TGTGCCAGCAGTTTCTCAACAGGGGGCACTGAAGCTTTCTTT; cdr3_aa: CASSFSTGGTEAFF
v_call: TRBV5-4; j_call: TRBJ1-3; d_call: TRBD1; cdr3_nt: TGTGCCAGCAGCTACAGGGGGCGCGAAAACACCATATATTTT; cdr3_aa: CASSYRGRENTIYF